What follows describes a single T cell receptor (beta chain). TCRdb's table, derived via immunoSEQ multiplex PCR, lists solely in-frame clones and lacks some. Of 200,000 to 250,000 clones in the sample, 85% to 90% were seen once. This sample was included in a study of blood T cell repertoires in COVID-19. Study in general: Acute-phase and convalescent COVID-19 samples originated in the United States, Italy and Spain.

Assignment of participants to cohorts was predicated upon participant-reported clinical history. Cohort 3 recovery required two negative PCRs, clearance, or symptom resolution. The source material was PBMCs or T cells enriched from blood (not recorded which). This clonotype was sampled from a man in his thirties or forties who had recovered from COVID-19.

CDR3 protein: CAWSHSGGGEAFF. In nucleotides, the CDR3 is TGTGCCTGGAGCCATAGCGGCGGGGGCGAAGCTTTCTTT. The chain has TRBV30 and TRBJ1-1, with D perhaps TRBD1 (6 bases). CDR3 size: 13 residues. V dropped 3 bases and J dropped 8 bases, with 16 bases sitting between them. From germline, CDR1 is GTSNPN and CDR2 SVGIG (reference sequence). Full variable domain (remainder filled in from reference TRBV30 and TRBJ1-1): SQTIHQWPATLVQPVGSPLSLECTVEGTSNPNLYWYRQAAGRGLQLLFYSVGIGQISSEVPQNLSASRPQDRQFILSSKKLLLSDSGFYLCAWSHSGGGEAFFGQGTRLTVV.